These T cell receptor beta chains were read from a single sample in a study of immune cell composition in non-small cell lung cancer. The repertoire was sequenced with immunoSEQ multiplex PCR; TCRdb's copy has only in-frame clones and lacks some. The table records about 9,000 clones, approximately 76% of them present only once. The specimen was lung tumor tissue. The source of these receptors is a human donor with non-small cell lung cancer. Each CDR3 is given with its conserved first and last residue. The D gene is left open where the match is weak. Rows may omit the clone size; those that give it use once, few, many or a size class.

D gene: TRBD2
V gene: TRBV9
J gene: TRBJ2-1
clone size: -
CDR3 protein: CASSVRLAPYNEQFF
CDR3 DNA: TGTGCCAGCAGCGTTAGACTAGCCCCCTACAATGAGCAGTTCTTC

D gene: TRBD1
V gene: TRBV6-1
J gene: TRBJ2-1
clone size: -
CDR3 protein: CASSEEGAWQFF
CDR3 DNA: TGTGCCAGCAGTGAAGAGGGGGCTTGGCAGTTCTTC

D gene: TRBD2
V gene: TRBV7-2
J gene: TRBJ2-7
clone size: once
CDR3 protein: CASSPTYPKTSGGPREQYF
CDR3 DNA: TGTGCCAGCAGCCCAACCTATCCTAAGACTAGCGGGGGGCCAAGGGAGCAGTACTTC

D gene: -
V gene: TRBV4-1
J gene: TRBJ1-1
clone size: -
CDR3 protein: CASSQGVYTEAFF
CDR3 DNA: TGCGCCAGCAGCCAGGGGGTGTACACTGAAGCTTTCTTT

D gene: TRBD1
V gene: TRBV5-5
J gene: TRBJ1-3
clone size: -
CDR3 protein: CASSLRTGGSTGNTIYF
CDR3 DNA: TGTGCCAGCAGCTTAAGAACAGGGGGCTCGACTGGAAACACCATATATTTT

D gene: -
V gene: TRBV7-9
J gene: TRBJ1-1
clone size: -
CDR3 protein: CASSPLRATEAFF
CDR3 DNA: TGTGCCAGCAGCCCCCTCCGGGCCACTGAAGCTTTCTTT

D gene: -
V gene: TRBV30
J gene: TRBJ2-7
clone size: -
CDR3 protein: CAWSGHRVEQYF
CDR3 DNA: TGTGCCTGGAGTGGACACAGGGTCGAGCAGTACTTC

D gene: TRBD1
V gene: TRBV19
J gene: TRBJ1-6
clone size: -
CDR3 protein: CASSSTGNSPLHF
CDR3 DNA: TGTGCCAGTAGTTCGACAGGGAATTCACCCCTCCACTTT

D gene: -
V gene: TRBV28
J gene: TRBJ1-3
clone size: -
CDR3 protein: CASKLGTAKNTIYF
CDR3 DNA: TGTGCCAGCAAGCTCGGGACGGCCAAAAACACCATATATTTT

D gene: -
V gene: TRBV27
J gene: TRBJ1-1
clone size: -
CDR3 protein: CATRLGWATEAFF
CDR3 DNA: TGTGCCACCCGATTGGGATGGGCCACTGAAGCTTTCTTT

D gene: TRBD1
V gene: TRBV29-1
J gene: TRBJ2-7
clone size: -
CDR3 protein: CSVRIGQGAGEQYF
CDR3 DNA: TGCAGCGTTAGGATAGGACAGGGAGCCGGCGAGCAGTACTTC

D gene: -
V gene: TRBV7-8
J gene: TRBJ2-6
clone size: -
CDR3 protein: CASSSGVLLSGANVLTF
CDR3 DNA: TGTGCCAGCAGCTCTGGTGTGCTCCTCTCTGGGGCCAACGTCCTGACTTTC

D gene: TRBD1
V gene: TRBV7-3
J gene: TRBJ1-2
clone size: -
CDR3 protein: CASSLTGQANNYGYTF
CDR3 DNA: TGTGCCAGCAGCTTAACGGGACAGGCGAATAACTATGGCTACACCTTC

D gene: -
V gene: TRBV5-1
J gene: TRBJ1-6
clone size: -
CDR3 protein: CASSLGSGGNSPLHF
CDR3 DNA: TGCGCCAGCAGCTTGGGTAGCGGGGGAAATTCACCCCTCCACTTT

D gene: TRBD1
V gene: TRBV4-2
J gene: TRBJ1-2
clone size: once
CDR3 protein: CASSQGTGTAYGYTF
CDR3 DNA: TGTGCCAGCAGCCAAGGCACCGGGACAGCTTATGGCTACACCTTC

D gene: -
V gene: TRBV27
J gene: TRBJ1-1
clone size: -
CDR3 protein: CASSLSWTSNTEAFF
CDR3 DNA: TGTGCCAGCAGTTTATCGTGGACCTCGAACACTGAAGCTTTCTTT

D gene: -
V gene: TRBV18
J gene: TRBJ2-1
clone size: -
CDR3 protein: CASSPAKSFSNEQFF
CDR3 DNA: TGTGCCAGCTCACCCGCTAAATCCTTCTCCAATGAGCAGTTCTTC

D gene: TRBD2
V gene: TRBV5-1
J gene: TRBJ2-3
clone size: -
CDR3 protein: CASSYLIREEGTDTQYF
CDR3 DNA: TGCGCCAGCAGCTACCTCATCCGGGAGGAAGGAACAGATACGCAGTATTTT

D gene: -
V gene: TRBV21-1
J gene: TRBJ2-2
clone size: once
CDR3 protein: CASTWLRCLGGELFF
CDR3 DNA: TGTGCCAGCACTTGGTTAAGGTGCCTTGGCGGGGAGCTGTTTTTT

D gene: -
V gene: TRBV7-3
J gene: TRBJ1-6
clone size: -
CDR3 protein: CASSLKGSGSPLHF
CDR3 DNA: TGTGCCAGCAGCTTAAAAGGATCAGGTTCACCCCTCCACTTT

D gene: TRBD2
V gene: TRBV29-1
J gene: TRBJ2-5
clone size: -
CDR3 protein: CSVAWGGETQYF
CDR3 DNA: TGCAGCGTTGCGTGGGGGGGAGAGACCCAGTACTTC

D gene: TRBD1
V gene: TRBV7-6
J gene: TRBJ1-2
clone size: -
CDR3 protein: CASSSQQGGPYGYTF
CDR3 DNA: TGTGCCAGCAGCTCGCAACAGGGGGGGCCCTATGGCTACACCTTC

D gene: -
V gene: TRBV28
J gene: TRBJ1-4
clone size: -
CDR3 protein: CASSLSSSSEKLFF
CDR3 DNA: TGTGCCAGCAGTTTATCTAGTTCGAGTGAAAAACTGTTTTTT

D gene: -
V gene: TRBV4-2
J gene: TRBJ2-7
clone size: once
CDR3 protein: CASSQDPQAGYLWEQYF
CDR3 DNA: TGTGCCAGCAGCCAAGATCCCCAGGCGGGATACCTTTGGGAGCAGTACTTC

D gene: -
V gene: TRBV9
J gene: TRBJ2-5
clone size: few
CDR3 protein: CASSVDPGSVQETQYF
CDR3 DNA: TGTGCCAGCAGCGTAGATCCAGGGTCGGTCCAAGAGACCCAGTACTTC

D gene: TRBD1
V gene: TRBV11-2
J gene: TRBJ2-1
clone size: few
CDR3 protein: CASSFRTGLANEQFF
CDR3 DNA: TGTGCCAGCAGCTTTCGGACAGGTTTAGCCAATGAGCAGTTCTTC

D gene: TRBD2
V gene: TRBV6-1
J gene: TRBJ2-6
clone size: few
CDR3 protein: CASSELMYGGSSGANVLTF
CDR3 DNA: TGTGCCAGCAGTGAACTGATGTATGGCGGGAGCTCTGGGGCCAACGTCCTGACTTTC

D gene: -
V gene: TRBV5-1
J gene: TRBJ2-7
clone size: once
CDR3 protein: CASSLAGKGEQYF
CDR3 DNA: TGCGCCAGCAGCTTGGCAGGGAAAGGGGAGCAGTACTTC

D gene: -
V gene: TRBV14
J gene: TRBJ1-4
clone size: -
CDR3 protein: CASSRRQEFNEKLFF
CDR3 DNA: TGTGCCAGCAGCCGCCGACAGGAATTTAATGAAAAACTGTTTTTT

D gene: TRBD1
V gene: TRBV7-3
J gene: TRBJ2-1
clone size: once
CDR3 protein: CASSADRGQGNEQFF
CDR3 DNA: TGTGCCAGCAGCGCTGACAGGGGGCAGGGGAATGAGCAGTTCTTC

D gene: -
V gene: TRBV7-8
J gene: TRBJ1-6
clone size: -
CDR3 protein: CASSLRAGDSPLHF
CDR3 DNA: TGTGCCAGCAGCTTACGGGCAGGTGATTCACCCCTCCACTTT

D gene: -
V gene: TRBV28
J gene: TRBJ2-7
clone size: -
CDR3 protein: CASSFYTTYEQYF
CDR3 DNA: TGTGCCAGCAGTTTCTACACGACCTACGAGCAGTACTTC

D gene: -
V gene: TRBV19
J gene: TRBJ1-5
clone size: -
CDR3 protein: CASSMQYSNQPQHF
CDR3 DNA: TGTGCCAGTAGTATGCAGTACAGCAATCAGCCCCAGCATTTT

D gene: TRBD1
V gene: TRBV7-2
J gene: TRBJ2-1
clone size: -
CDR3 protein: CASSQGVHNEQFF
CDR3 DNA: TGTGCCAGCAGCCAGGGGGTCCACAATGAGCAGTTCTTC

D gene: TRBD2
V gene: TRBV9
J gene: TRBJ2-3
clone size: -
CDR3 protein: CASSRGTSGTDTQYF
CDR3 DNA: TGTGCCAGCAGCAGAGGGACTAGCGGGACAGATACGCAGTATTTT

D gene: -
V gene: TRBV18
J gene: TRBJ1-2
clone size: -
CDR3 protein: CASSPPIGSILGGYTF
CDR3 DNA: TGTGCCAGCTCACCACCTATCGGCAGTATACTCGGGGGCTACACCTTC

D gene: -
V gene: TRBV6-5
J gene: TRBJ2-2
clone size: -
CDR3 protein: CASSRDVNTGELFF
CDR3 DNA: TGTGCCAGCAGTCGGGACGTAAACACCGGGGAGCTGTTTTTT

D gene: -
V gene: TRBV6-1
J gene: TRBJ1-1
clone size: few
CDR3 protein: CASTRVGTEAFF
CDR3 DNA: TGTGCCAGCACCAGGGTAGGAACTGAAGCTTTCTTT

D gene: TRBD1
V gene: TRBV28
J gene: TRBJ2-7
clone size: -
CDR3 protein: CATVAGTVSYEQYF
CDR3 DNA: TGTGCCACAGTAGCCGGGACAGTCTCCTACGAGCAGTACTTC

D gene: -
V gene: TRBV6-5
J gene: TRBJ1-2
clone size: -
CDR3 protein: CASSFNYGYTF
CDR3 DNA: TGTGCCTCCTCATTTAACTATGGCTACACCTTC

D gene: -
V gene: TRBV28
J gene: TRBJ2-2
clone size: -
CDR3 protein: CASSLWGTGELFF
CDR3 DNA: TGTGCCAGCAGTTTGTGGGGGACCGGGGAGCTGTTTTTT